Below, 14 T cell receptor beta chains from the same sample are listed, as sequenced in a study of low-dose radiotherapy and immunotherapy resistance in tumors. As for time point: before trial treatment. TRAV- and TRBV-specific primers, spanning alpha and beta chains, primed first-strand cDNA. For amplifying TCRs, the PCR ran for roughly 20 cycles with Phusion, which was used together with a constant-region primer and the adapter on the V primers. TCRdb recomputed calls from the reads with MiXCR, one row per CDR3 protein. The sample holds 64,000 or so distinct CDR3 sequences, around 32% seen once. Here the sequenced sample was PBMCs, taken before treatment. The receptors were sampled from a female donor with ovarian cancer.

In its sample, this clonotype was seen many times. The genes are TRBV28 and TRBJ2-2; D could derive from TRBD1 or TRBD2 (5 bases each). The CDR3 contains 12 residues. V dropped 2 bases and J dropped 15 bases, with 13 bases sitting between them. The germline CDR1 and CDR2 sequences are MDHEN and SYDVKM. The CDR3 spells CASSLLRGLVFF. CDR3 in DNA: TGTGCCAGCAGTTTACTGAGGGGCTTGGTGTTTTTT.

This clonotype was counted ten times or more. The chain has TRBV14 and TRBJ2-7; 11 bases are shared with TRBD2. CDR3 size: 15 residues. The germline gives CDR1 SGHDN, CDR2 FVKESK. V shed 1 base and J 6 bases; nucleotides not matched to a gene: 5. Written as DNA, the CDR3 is TGTGCCAGCAGCCAAGCAGGGCTAGCGGGGGGCGAGCAGTACTTC. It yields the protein CASSQAGLAGGEQYF.

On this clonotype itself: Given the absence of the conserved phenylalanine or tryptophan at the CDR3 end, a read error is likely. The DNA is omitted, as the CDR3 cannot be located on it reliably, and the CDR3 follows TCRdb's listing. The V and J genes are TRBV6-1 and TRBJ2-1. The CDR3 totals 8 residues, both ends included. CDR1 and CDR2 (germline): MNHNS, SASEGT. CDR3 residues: CASSEAFL.

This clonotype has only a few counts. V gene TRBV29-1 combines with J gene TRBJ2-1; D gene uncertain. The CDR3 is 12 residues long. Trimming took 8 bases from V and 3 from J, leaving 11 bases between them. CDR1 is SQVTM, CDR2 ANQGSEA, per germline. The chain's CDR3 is CSPRTGYNEQFF. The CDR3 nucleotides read TGCAGCCCTAGGACCGGCTACAATGAGCAGTTCTTC.

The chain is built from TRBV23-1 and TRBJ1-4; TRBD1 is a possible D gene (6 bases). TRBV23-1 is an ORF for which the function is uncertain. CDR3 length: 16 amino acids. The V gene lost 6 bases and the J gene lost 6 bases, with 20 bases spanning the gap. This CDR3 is CASRPSPVQGYEKLFF. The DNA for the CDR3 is TGCGCCAGCAGACCCTCGCCGGTACAGGGTTATGAAAAACTGTTTTTT.

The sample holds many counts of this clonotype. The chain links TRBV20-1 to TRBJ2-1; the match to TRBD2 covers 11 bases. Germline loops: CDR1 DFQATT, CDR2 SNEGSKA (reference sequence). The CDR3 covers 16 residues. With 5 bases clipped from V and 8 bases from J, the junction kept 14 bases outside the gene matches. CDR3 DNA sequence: TGCAGTGCTCCAGACCTACTAGCGGGAGAGCGGGATGAGCAGTTCTTC. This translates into CSAPDLLAGERDEQFF.

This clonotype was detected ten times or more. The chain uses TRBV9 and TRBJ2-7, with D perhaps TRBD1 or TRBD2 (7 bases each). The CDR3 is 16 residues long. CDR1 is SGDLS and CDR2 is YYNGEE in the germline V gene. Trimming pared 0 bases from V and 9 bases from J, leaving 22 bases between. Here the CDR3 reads CASSVGPTGEGGGQYF. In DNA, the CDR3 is TGTGCCAGCAGCGTAGGCCCAACAGGGGAGGGTGGTGGGCAGTACTTC. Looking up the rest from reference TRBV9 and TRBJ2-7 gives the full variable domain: DSGVTQTPKHLITATGQRVTLRCSPRSGDLSVYWYQQSLDQGLQFLIQYYNGEERAKGNILERFSAQQFPDLHSELNLSSLELGDSALYFCASSVGPTGEGGGQYFGPGTRLTVT.

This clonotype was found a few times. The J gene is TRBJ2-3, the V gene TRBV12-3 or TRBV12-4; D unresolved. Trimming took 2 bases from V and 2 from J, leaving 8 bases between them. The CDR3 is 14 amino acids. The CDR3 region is CASSLNLDTDTQYF. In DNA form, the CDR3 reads TGTGCCAGCAGTTTAAATCTTGACACAGATACGCAGTATTTT.

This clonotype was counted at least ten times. CDR3 DNA: TGTGCCACCAGTGAGAGGACAGGCCCCCGAGAGACCCAGTACTTC. This encodes CATSERTGPRETQYF. J is TRBJ2-5 and V is TRBV24-1; 7 bases line up with TRBD1. V shed 4 bases and J 4 bases; nucleotides not matched to a gene: 8. The CDR3 sequence is 15 residues long. Germline V gene data show CDR1 as KGHDR and CDR2 as SFDVKD.

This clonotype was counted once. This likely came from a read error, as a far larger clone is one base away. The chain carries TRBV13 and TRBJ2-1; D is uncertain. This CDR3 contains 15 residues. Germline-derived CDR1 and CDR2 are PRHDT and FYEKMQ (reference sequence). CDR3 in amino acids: CANSLGGGSYNEQFF. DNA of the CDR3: TGTGCCAACAGCTTGGGTGGTGGCTCCTACAATGAGCAGTTCTTC.

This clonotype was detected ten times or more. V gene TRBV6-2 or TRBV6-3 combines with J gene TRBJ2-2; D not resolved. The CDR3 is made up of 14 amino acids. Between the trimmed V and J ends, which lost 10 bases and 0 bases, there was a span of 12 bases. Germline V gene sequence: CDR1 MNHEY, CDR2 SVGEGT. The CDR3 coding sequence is TGTGCCATCACCGTGGCAGCGAACACCGGGGAGCTGTTTTTT. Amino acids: CAITVAANTGELFF.

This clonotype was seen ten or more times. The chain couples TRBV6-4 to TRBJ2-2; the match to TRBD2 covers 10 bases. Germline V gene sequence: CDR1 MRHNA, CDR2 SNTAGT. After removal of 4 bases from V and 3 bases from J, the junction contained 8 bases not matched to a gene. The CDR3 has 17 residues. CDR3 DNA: TGTGCCAGCAGTGTTCTAGCGGGAGTCGTTGACACCGGGGAGCTGTTTTTT. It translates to CASSVLAGVVDTGELFF.

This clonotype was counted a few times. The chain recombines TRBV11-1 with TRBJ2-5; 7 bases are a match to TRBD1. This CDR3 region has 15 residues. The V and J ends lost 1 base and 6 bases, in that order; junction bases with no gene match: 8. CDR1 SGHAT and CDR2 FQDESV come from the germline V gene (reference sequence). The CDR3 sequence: CASSLGQGQAQTQYF. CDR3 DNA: TGTGCCAGCAGCTTAGGACAGGGCCAGGCGCAGACCCAGTACTTC. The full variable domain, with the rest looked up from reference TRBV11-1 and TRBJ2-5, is EAEVAQSPRYKITEKSQAVAFWCDPISGHATLYWYRQILGQGPELLVQFQDESVVDDSQLPKDRFSAERLKGVDSTLKIQPAELGDSAMYLCASSLGQGQAQTQYFGPGTRLLVL.

DNA for the CDR3: TGCGCCAGCAGCCAAGATCCACGACAGGGTGGAAGCACTGAAGCTTTCTTT. Translated: CASSQDPRQGGSTEAFF. The rearrangement links TRBV4-3 to TRBJ1-1, with 7 bases that match TRBD1. From germline, CDR1 is LGHNA and CDR2 YSLEER. Germline trimming cut 0 bases from V and 4 bases from J; bases unmatched to any gene: 11. The CDR3 covers 17 residues.